One and the same sample provided the 6 T cell receptor beta chains below, sequenced in a study of blood T cell repertoires in COVID-19. TCRdb keeps only in-frame clones here, not all; method: immunoSEQ multiplex PCR. The data contain some 150,000 clones, 87% of them seen just once; the ten biggest clones take up approximately 4%. Sequenced: peripheral blood. The receptor set was obtained from a woman in her thirties or forties with acute or convalescent COVID-19.

Only one count was recorded for this clone. This chain joins TRBV7-9 and TRBJ2-1; tentatively, D is TRBD2 (6 bases). Germline values: CDR1 SEHNR, CDR2 FQNEAQ (reference sequence). The CDR3 consists of 14 residues. V gave up 3 bases and J gave up 7 bases, with 13 bases separating them. CDR3 sequence reads: CASSLRGSGNEQFF. The CDR3 DNA follows: TGTGCCAGCAGCTTGCGAGGGAGCGGGAATGAGCAGTTCTTC.

This chain uses TRBV7-2 with TRBJ2-5, with D perhaps TRBD1 (7 bases). The V gene's germline CDR1 is SGHTA and CDR2 FQGNSA. The CDR3 spans 17 residues. V lost 5 bases, J lost 4 bases, and 23 bases lay in between. The DNA of the CDR3 is TGTGCCAGCAGCCCCCGGCAGGGCTCCCAGGGGGGAGAGACCCAGTACTTC. Its protein is CASSPRQGSQGGETQYF. The variable domain in full, completed from reference TRBV7-2 and TRBJ2-5, reads GAGVSQSPSNKVTEKGKDVELRCDPISGHTALYWYRQSLGQGLEFLIYFQGNSAPDKSGLPSDRFSAERTGGSVSTLTIQRTQQEDSAVYLCASSPRQGSQGGETQYFGPGTRLLVL.

The genes are TRBV6-1 and TRBJ2-7; weak D call: TRBD1 (5 bases). The CDR3 extends over 16 amino acids. V was pared by 4 bases and J by 2 bases, with 18 bases between. Germline V gene lookup returns CDR1 MNHNS and CDR2 SASEGT. CDR3 amino acids: CASSGTSSGHPYEQYF. CDR3 in DNA: TGTGCCAGCAGTGGGACCTCGTCAGGACACCCCTACGAGCAGTACTTC.

This clone was observed a single time. V and J are TRBV4-1 and TRBJ2-5, with 7 bases matching TRBD2. Losses at the gene ends were 5 bases for V and 3 bases for J; bases not matched to a gene: 6. Per germline, CDR1 MGHRA and CDR2 YSYEKL. The CDR3 is made up of 14 amino acids. The CDR3 is CASSGSGAKETQYF. For the CDR3, the DNA is TGCGCCAGCAGCGGAAGCGGGGCCAAAGAGACCCAGTACTTC.

This clone came up a few times. The genes are TRBV27 and TRBJ2-5; TRBD2 aligns across 7 bases. V shed 6 bases, J shed 2 bases, and the junction held 12 bases outside the gene matches. The CDR3 contains 16 residues. The germline V gene has CDR1 MNHEY and CDR2 SMNVEV (reference sequence). The CDR3: CASSSLSAGDQETQYF. CDR3 coding DNA: TGTGCCAGCAGCTCCTTATCCGCGGGGGATCAAGAGACCCAGTACTTC.

The chain combines TRBV27 with TRBJ1-1; 7 nucleotides line up with TRBD1. The CDR3 sequence is 15 residues long. CDR1 and CDR2 from the germline V gene are MNHEY and SMNVEV (reference sequence). V dropped 0 bases and J dropped 0; count of bases not matched to a gene: 1. CDR3 residues: CASSLSGTVNTEAFF. CDR3 nucleotide sequence: TGTGCCAGCAGTTTATCTGGGACAGTGAACACTGAAGCTTTCTTT.